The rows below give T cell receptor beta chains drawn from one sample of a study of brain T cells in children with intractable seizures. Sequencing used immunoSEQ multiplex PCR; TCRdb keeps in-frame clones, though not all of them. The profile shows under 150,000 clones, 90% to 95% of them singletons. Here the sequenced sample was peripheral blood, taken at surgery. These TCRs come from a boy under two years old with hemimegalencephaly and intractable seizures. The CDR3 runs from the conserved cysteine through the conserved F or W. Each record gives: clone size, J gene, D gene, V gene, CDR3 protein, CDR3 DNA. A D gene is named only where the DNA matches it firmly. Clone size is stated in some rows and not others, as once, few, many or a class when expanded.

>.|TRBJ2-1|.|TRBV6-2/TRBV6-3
CASSRGLGFPGSLTNEQFF
TGTGCCAGCAGCCGCGGACTTGGGTTCCCGGGGTCCTTGACCAATGAGCAGTTCTTC
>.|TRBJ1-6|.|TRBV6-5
CASRTARWNSPLHF
TGTGCCAGCAGGACCGCAAGGTGGAATTCACCCCTCCACTTT
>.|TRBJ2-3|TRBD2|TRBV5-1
CASSFGLAGPTDTQYF
TGCGCCAGCAGCTTCGGACTAGCGGGCCCCACAGATACGCAGTATTTT
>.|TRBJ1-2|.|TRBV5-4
CASSLDGAGYTF
TGTGCCAGCAGCTTGGACGGGGCCGGCTACACCTTC
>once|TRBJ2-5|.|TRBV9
CASSVVWGKSGQETQYF
TGTGCCAGCAGCGTAGTATGGGGGAAGTCAGGTCAGGAGACCCAGTACTTC
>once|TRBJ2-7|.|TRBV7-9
CASSSTGSPYEQYF
TGTGCCAGCAGCTCCACCGGGAGCCCCTACGAGCAGTACTTC
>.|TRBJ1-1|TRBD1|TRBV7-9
CASSGGQAVNTEAFF
TGTGCCAGCAGCGGGGGACAGGCGGTGAACACTGAAGCTTTCTTT
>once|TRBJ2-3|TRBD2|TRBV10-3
CAISASSGLGDTQYF
TGTGCCATCAGTGCCTCTAGCGGTCTCGGAGATACGCAGTATTTT
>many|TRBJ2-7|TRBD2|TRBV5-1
CASSFIPAGDYEQYF
TGCGCCAGCAGCTTTATCCCTGCGGGAGACTACGAGCAGTACTTC
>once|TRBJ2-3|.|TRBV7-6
CASSPGLTDTQYF
TGTGCCAGCAGCCCGGGGCTTACAGATACGCAGTATTTT
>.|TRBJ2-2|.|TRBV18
CASWALDAGELFF
TGTGCCAGCTGGGCCCTAGACGCCGGGGAGCTGTTTTTT
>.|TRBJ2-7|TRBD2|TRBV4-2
CASSQDRVSGRGEQYF
TGTGCCAGCAGCCAAGATCGCGTTAGCGGGAGAGGCGAGCAGTACTTC
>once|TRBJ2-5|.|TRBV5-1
CASSLGGSLLSQETQYF
TGCGCCAGCAGCTTGGGTGGGTCCTTACTTTCCCAAGAGACCCAGTACTTC
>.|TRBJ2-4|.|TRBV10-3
CAISESWATAKNIQYF
TGTGCCATCAGTGAGTCGTGGGCGACAGCCAAAAACATTCAGTACTTC